This is a list of T cell receptor beta chains from one sample in a study of human T cells and chemical hapten exposure. TCRdb re-analysed the RACE reads in MiXCR, keeping a single row per CDR3 protein. The data contain around 300,000 distinct CDR3 sequences, roughly 7.4% of them singletons. Sequencing used whole blood, obtained in connection with sensitization to the hapten diphenylcyclopropenone (DPC). Receptor source: a man aged 18-30 years with alopecia areata. Some clones in this sample may be carry-over from other donors' samples. Each CDR3 is given with its conserved first and last residue. The order of the fields is V gene, CDR3 protein.

V gene: TRBV20-1
CDR3 protein: CSANQGALGETQYF

V gene: TRBV12-3/TRBV12-4
CDR3 protein: CASRHYRDDTEAFF

V gene: TRBV5-1
CDR3 protein: CASSRDRVYLNTEAFF

V gene: TRBV12-3/TRBV12-4
CDR3 protein: CASRGAGGLNEQFF

V gene: TRBV6-2/TRBV6-3
CDR3 protein: CASSYSSGTDTYGYTF

V gene: TRBV9
CDR3 protein: CASSPSGGSYNEQFF

V gene: TRBV6-2/TRBV6-3
CDR3 protein: CASSYGLNTGELFF

V gene: TRBV12-3/TRBV12-4
CDR3 protein: CASSSLSADTQYF

V gene: TRBV5-1
CDR3 protein: CASSLVPTGNYGYTF

V gene: TRBV28
CDR3 protein: CASSLGQGDQPQHF

V gene: TRBV3-1
CDR3 protein: CASSQSLLGYTF

V gene: TRBV5-4
CDR3 protein: CASSSEPQETQYF

V gene: TRBV4-1
CDR3 protein: CASSQDRGGTDTQYF

V gene: TRBV20-1
CDR3 protein: CSARGGQGDATNEKLFF

V gene: TRBV7-9
CDR3 protein: CASSPKRGANTGELFF

V gene: TRBV7-9
CDR3 protein: CASSHPFRGPAQETQYF

V gene: TRBV6-2/TRBV6-3
CDR3 protein: CASGRSSYNEQFF

V gene: TRBV6-4
CDR3 protein: CASGVLAGGTDTQYF

V gene: TRBV20-1
CDR3 protein: CSARGSGGASDTQYF

V gene: TRBV4-2
CDR3 protein: CASSQQSSGISNQPQHF

V gene: TRBV14
CDR3 protein: CASSGTSGDYNEQFF

V gene: TRBV28
CDR3 protein: CASSSATSGSYNEQFF

V gene: TRBV12-3/TRBV12-4
CDR3 protein: CASSIGARTPSYNEQFF

V gene: TRBV6-5
CDR3 protein: CASRPDPWGNSPLHF

V gene: TRBV5-6
CDR3 protein: CASSPRLAPYNEQFF

V gene: TRBV10-3
CDR3 protein: CAISEGQGSFNEQFF

V gene: TRBV9
CDR3 protein: CASSWGQGAEQPQHF

V gene: TRBV9
CDR3 protein: CASSPLPDGQETQYF

V gene: TRBV11-2
CDR3 protein: CASSIGFNSPLHF

V gene: TRBV2
CDR3 protein: CASTPGRMNTEAFF

V gene: TRBV7-2
CDR3 protein: CASSLASVKYF

V gene: TRBV29-1
CDR3 protein: CSVGLGGDTEAFF

V gene: TRBV6-2/TRBV6-3
CDR3 protein: CASSYSSNYGYTF

V gene: TRBV10-3
CDR3 protein: CAIQGFSTNTIYF

V gene: TRBV29-1
CDR3 protein: CSAGQGDRGAFF

V gene: TRBV3-1
CDR3 protein: CASSQGSTLTGELFF

V gene: TRBV12-3/TRBV12-4
CDR3 protein: CASIRGRGNTEAFF

V gene: TRBV7-2
CDR3 protein: CASRPGLGGADTQYF

V gene: TRBV7-9
CDR3 protein: CASRLVRGATNEKLFF

V gene: TRBV28
CDR3 protein: CASTTPGQGYQETQYF

V gene: TRBV5-1
CDR3 protein: CASSRSGGSTDTQYF

V gene: TRBV5-1
CDR3 protein: CASSYILAEIYNEQFF

V gene: TRBV6-6
CDR3 protein: CASSYRGPSYEQYF

V gene: TRBV3-1
CDR3 protein: CASSPRTGYQPQHF

V gene: TRBV28
CDR3 protein: CASSLPTGTVPSGANVLTF

V gene: TRBV10-3
CDR3 protein: CAIGLRADGYTF

V gene: TRBV7-6
CDR3 protein: CASSSVGANVLTF